This paragraph covers one T cell receptor (beta chain) sequence. TCRdb's table, derived via immunoSEQ multiplex PCR, lists solely in-frame clones and lacks some. The table includes approximately 2,300,000 clones, roughly 92% detected once. The record originates from a study of shared clonotypes between healthy human individuals. The germline CDR1 and CDR2 sequences are SGHDT and YYEEEE. The CDR3 totals 15 residues. Trimming cost V 0 bases and J 2 bases, with 8 bases left between them. The J gene is TRBJ2-2, the V gene TRBV5-6; D ambiguous. This TCR was recovered from a man younger than 35 in good health. Some clones in this sample may be carry-over from other donors' samples. Sequencing input: naive CD4+ T cells from PBMCs. Subset meaning: CD45RA+ positively selected. The CDR3 DNA reads as TGTGCCAGCAGCTTGGCAGTGGCAAACACCGGGGAGCTGTTTTTT. Translation gives CASSLAVANTGELFF.